One sample yielded the 22 T cell receptor beta chains listed below, sequenced in a study of a mutant IDH1 vaccine in newly diagnosed glioma. Sequenced by immunoSEQ multiplex PCR; TCRdb stores in-frame clones only, minus some. This sample carries tens of thousands of clones, about four fifths of them seen once, and the ten largest clones take 4.5% to 7.5%. Time point of the sample: week 11, during vaccination. A single vaccine dose contained 300 ug of mutant IDH1 20-mer peptide, and topical imiquimod was used with it. Their specific antigens are unknown. This sample comprised PBMCs, obtained from a glioma patient whose treatment included an IDH1 peptide vaccine. The origin of the receptors is a man aged 45-65 years with glioma.

This clone has just a few counts. This chain connects TRBV29-1 to TRBJ2-7, with D maybe TRBD2 (6 bases). CDR1 SQVTM and CDR2 ANQGSEA come from the germline V gene. Trimming cost V 4 bases and J 3 bases, with 22 bases left between them. The CDR3 covers 16 residues. The CDR3: CSVANPDGTGFYEQYF. The CDR3 DNA is TGCAGCGTTGCGAACCCGGACGGGACTGGGTTCTACGAGCAGTACTTC.

The V call is TRBV6-1, the J call TRBJ1-5; D gene unclear. The CDR3 extends over 13 amino acids. The V end lost 8 bases, the J end lost 7 bases, and 15 bases lay between the germline ends. CDR1 and CDR2 from the germline V gene are MNHNS and SASEGT. The CDR3 spells CASLSVSNQPQHF. DNA for the CDR3: TGTGCCAGCCTTTCGGTCAGTAACCAGCCCCAGCATTTT.

The chain joins TRBV5-1 to TRBJ2-7, with TRBD1 matching 7 bases. After removal of 4 bases from V and 3 bases from J, the junction contained 7 bases not matched to a gene. The CDR3 runs to 14 residues. The germline V gene has CDR1 SGHRS and CDR2 YFSETQ. CDR3 in amino acids: CASSGTAYNYEQYF. CDR3 in DNA: TGCGCCAGCAGCGGGACAGCGTATAACTACGAGCAGTACTTC.

This clone was picked up a small number of times. DNA of the CDR3: TGTGCCAGCAGCCCGAGTGGGGGGCAGGAGTTGAATGAGCAGTTCTTC. Protein product: CASSPSGGQELNEQFF. V usage is TRBV7-2 and J usage is TRBJ2-1; D assignment may be TRBD1 or TRBD2 (6 bases each). Per the germline V gene, CDR1 is SGHTA and CDR2 is FQGNSA. The V and J ends lost 5 bases and 7 bases respectively, with 21 bases between them. The CDR3 is 16 residues long. The variable domain in full, completed from reference TRBV7-2 and TRBJ2-1, reads GAGVSQSPSNKVTEKGKDVELRCDPISGHTALYWYRQSLGQGLEFLIYFQGNSAPDKSGLPSDRFSAERTGGSVSTLTIQRTQQEDSAVYLCASSPSGGQELNEQFFGPGTRLTVL.

The J gene is TRBJ1-1, the V gene TRBV7-9, with 7 nucleotides matching TRBD1. After removal of 4 bases from V and 10 bases from J, the junction contained 6 bases not matched to a gene. This CDR3 is 12 amino acids long. The germline V gene encodes CDR1 SEHNR and CDR2 FQNEAQ (reference sequence). The CDR3 is CASSYVQGTAFF. In DNA, the CDR3 is TGTGCCAGCAGCTACGTACAGGGGACAGCTTTCTTT.

This clone occurred a few times. The chain links TRBV28 to TRBJ2-1, with a possible D match to TRBD2 (5 bases). The CDR3 spans 14 residues. CDR1 and CDR2 from the germline V gene are MDHEN and SYDVKM. Trimming cost V 6 bases and J 5 bases, with 14 bases left between them. The CDR3 DNA sequence: TGTGCCAGCAGCCTAGCCCCCGCAAACAATGAGCAGTTCTTC. This translates into CASSLAPANNEQFF.

The chain carries TRBV7-9 and TRBJ1-3; D remains unclear. V lost 5 bases and J lost 4, with 18 bases in between. Germline CDR1 SEHNR, CDR2 FQNEAQ (reference sequence). The CDR3 totals 16 residues. The DNA of the CDR3 is TGTGCCAGCAGCCCTAGCTCTGGGGAACGGGGAAACACCATATATTTT. Amino acids: CASSPSSGERGNTIYF.

V gene TRBV7-9 combines with J gene TRBJ1-2, with a possible D match to TRBD1 (6 bases). Germline lookup yields CDR1 SEHNR and CDR2 FQNEAQ (reference sequence). The V end was cut by 5 bases, the J end by 7 bases, with 14 bases between. The CDR3 loop spans 13 amino acids. This chain's CDR3 is CASSPPQGFGYTF. The CDR3 DNA follows: TGTGCCAGCAGCCCGCCGCAGGGGTTTGGCTACACCTTC.

In its sample, this clone was seen once. The J gene is TRBJ2-1, the V gene TRBV6-5; D might be TRBD1 or TRBD2, each matching 5 bases. The CDR3 extends over 13 amino acids. V was pared by 2 bases and J by 9 bases, with 11 bases between. In germline, CDR1 is MNHEY, CDR2 SVGAGI. DNA for the CDR3: TGTGCCAGCAGTTACCGGTCTGGGGGTGAGCAGTTCTTC. This encodes CASSYRSGGEQFF.

This clone showed up just once. This sequence joins TRBV19 and TRBJ1-4; no clear D gene. CDR1 and CDR2 (germline): LNHDA, SQIVND (reference sequence). V was clipped by 2 bases and J by 8 bases, with 9 bases between them. CDR3 length equals 13 residues. The CDR3 reads CASSIHTQEKLFF. The CDR3 coding sequence is TGTGCCAGTAGTATACATACCCAAGAAAAACTGTTTTTT.

The table lists this clone with a count of one. V gene TRBV7-9 combines with J gene TRBJ1-2; 7 bases map to TRBD1. CDR1 is SEHNR and CDR2 is FQNEAQ in the germline V gene (reference sequence). The CDR3 has 14 residues. V trimming: 4 bases; J trimming: 4 bases; junction bases outside the gene matches: 6. CDR3 amino acids: CASSSGTVFYGYTF. The CDR3 nucleotides read TGTGCCAGCAGCTCCGGGACAGTGTTCTATGGCTACACCTTC.

The chain joins TRBV7-2 to TRBJ1-2; unclear D gene. Germline V gene sequence: CDR1 SGHTA, CDR2 FQGNSA. The V end was cut by 5 bases, the J end by 4 bases, with 14 bases between. This CDR3 region has 14 residues. The CDR3 DNA follows: TGTGCCAGCAGCCCCTTGTCGGGAGGCTATGGCTACACCTTC. Its protein product is CASSPLSGGYGYTF.

The genes are TRBV6-6 and TRBJ2-1; TRBD1 matches 10 bases. The CDR3 is 14 amino acids. The V gene's germline CDR1 is MNHNY and CDR2 SVGAGI (reference sequence). The junction had 8 bases not matched to a gene; V was cut back by 8 bases and J by 7 bases. CDR3 in DNA: TGTGCCAGCGGGACAGGGGTAACGCCAAATGAGCAGTTCTTC. Protein product: CASGTGVTPNEQFF.

The J gene is TRBJ2-5, the V gene TRBV2, with unresolved D. Germline CDR1 is SNHLY and CDR2 is FYNNEI. The CDR3 is made up of 16 amino acids. Trimming pared 10 bases from V and 3 bases from J, leaving 24 bases between. The CDR3 protein is CATPPMRGFKKETQYF. The CDR3 bases are TGTGCCACCCCCCCGATGCGCGGCTTTAAGAAAGAGACCCAGTACTTC.

This chain links TRBV29-1 with TRBJ2-7; a possible D gene is TRBD1 (6 bases). Germline lookup yields CDR1 SQVTM and CDR2 ANQGSEA. The CDR3 extends over 14 amino acids. V lost 4 bases and J lost 1, with 14 bases in between. CDR3 coding DNA: TGCAGCGTTGTACTGGCAGGGGTTTCCTACGAGCAGTACTTC. It specifies CSVVLAGVSYEQYF.

This clone came up once. This chain links TRBV4-3 with TRBJ2-2; 9 bases line up with TRBD1. The CDR3 runs to 15 residues. Germline CDR1 is LGHNA and CDR2 is YSLEER. The V and J ends lost 4 bases and 3 bases, in that order; junction bases with no gene match: 3. For the CDR3, the DNA is TGCGCCAGCAGCCCCCGGACAGGGGACACCGGGGAGCTGTTTTTT. Translation: CASSPRTGDTGELFF.

This clone was picked up a small number of times. The V gene is TRBV10-1, the J gene TRBJ1-5; D is unresolved. The V end lost 6 bases, the J end lost 3 bases, and 12 bases lay between the germline ends. Germline loops: CDR1 WNHNN, CDR2 SYGVQD (reference sequence). CDR3 length: 14 amino acids. The CDR3 DNA follows: TGCGCCAGCAGGAAAGGGAGTTTCAATCAGCCCCAGCATTTT. Protein: CASRKGSFNQPQHF.

The V and J genes are TRBV28 and TRBJ2-4; D is perhaps TRBD2 (5 bases). The V end was cut by 5 bases, the J end by 6 bases, with 20 bases between. The CDR3 extends over 16 amino acids. Germline assignment: CDR1 MDHEN and CDR2 SYDVKM. Written as DNA, the CDR3 is TGTGCCAGCAGTCCCAGCTCGAGGGCGGAAACAAACATTCAGTACTTC. Its translation is CASSPSSRAETNIQYF.

V and J are TRBV4-3 and TRBJ2-1; no definite D call. The ends were cut back, 4 bases at V and 0 bases at J, with 10 bases in the middle. CDR3 length equals 15 residues. CDR1 LGHNA and CDR2 YSLEER come from the germline V gene. CDR3 DNA: TGCGCCAGCAGCCCACGACCGCACTCCTACAATGAGCAGTTCTTC. Translated: CASSPRPHSYNEQFF.

This sequence joins TRBV7-9 and TRBJ1-2; 7 bases map to TRBD1. The germline V gene encodes CDR1 SEHNR and CDR2 FQNEAQ (reference sequence). The CDR3 is made up of 15 amino acids. J lost 6 bases, V lost 3 bases, and 10 bases had no gene match. The CDR3: CASSLDRKGSDGYTF. Written as DNA, the CDR3 is TGTGCCAGCAGCTTGGACAGGAAGGGATCGGATGGCTACACCTTC.

The genes are TRBV29-1 and TRBJ2-5, with TRBD2 matching 11 bases. The J call may be in error: the DNA end matches TRBJ2-7 better. The CDR3 has 15 residues. The germline V gene encodes CDR1 SQVTM and CDR2 ANQGSEA. CDR3 DNA: TGCAGCGTTGGACTAGCGGGGTACCTCTCCTACGAGCAGTACTTC. Its translation: CSVGLAGYLSYEQYF.

This chain links TRBV19 with TRBJ2-4; possibly TRBD2 for D (6 bases). With 1 base removed from V and 8 bases from J, the gap between germline ends came to 15 bases. The CDR3 is 15 amino acids. The germline CDR1 and CDR2 sequences are LNHDA and SQIVND (reference sequence). As DNA, the CDR3 is TGTGCCAGTAGTATAGTAGGGGATCCGGGGGACATTCAGTACTTC. Protein: CASSIVGDPGDIQYF.